Following are 24 T cell receptor beta chains from one sample sequenced in a study of human T cells and chemical hapten exposure. The time point: patch test 3, about 24 weeks after DPC sensitization. The sample's treatment: therapeutic diphenylcyclopropenone sensitization with weekly scalp DPC. TCRdb analysed the RACE reads with MiXCR anew, one entry per CDR3 protein. The sample shows fewer than 200,000 distinct CDR3 sequences, about 30% of them seen only once. The source was whole blood, collected in connection with sensitization to the hapten diphenylcyclopropenone (DPC). The receptors derive from a young woman with alopecia areata. Some clones in this sample may be carry-over from other donors' samples.

To note about this clonotype: Germline is not matched at one junction end, which may reflect a read error. The chain has TRBV11-1 and TRBJ2-5; tentative D call: TRBD2 (5 bases). The CDR3 has 14 residues. Germline V gene lookup returns CDR1 SGHAT and CDR2 FQDESV (reference sequence). The CDR3 is CASNLRTSTETQYF. The CDR3 region has the DNA TGTGCCAGCAACTTACGGACTTCGACGGAGACCCAGTACTTC. The full variable domain, with the rest looked up from reference TRBV11-1 and TRBJ2-5, is EAEVAQSPRYKITEKSQAVAFWCDPISGHATLYWYRQILGQGPELLVQFQDESVVDDSQLPKDRFSAERLKGVDSTLKIQPAELGDSAMYLCASNLRTSTETQYFGPGTRLLVL.

The gene calls are TRBV2 and TRBJ2-3; TRBD1 agrees at 10 bases. The CDR3 totals 13 residues. Trimming took 6 bases from V and 7 from J; bases not matched to a gene: 4. Germline V gene data show CDR1 as SNHLY and CDR2 as FYNNEI. DNA of the CDR3: TGTGCCAGCAGCGGGACAGGGGCGTATACGCAGTATTTT. It is translated as CASSGTGAYTQYF.

This clonotype was observed a few times. This chain joins TRBV6-2 or TRBV6-3 and TRBJ2-7; 11 bases map to TRBD2. The CDR3 consists of 13 residues. The ends lost 10 bases at V and 5 bases at J; junction bases unmatched: 7. Germline V CDR1 and CDR2: MNHEY, SVGEGT. The CDR3 DNA sequence: TGTGCCACCCTACTAGCGGGAGAGGACGAGCAGTACTTC. This codes for CATLLAGEDEQYF.

This chain uses TRBV11-2 with TRBJ2-5; 7 nucleotides line up with TRBD1. Unmatched junction bases numbered 11, after V lost 4 bases and J lost 0 bases. This CDR3 is 17 amino acids long. In germline, CDR1 is SGHAT, CDR2 FQNNGV. CDR3 bases: TGTGCCAGCAGCTCCCCTTATGGGGACAGCTACCAAGAGACCCAGTACTTC. Translated, it gives CASSSPYGDSYQETQYF.

There are a few counts of this clonotype. V usage is TRBV3-1 and J usage is TRBJ1-6; D unclear. The CDR3 spans 15 residues. V dropped 0 bases and J dropped 8 bases, with 11 bases sitting between them. Germline V gives CDR1 LGHDT, CDR2 YNNKEL (reference sequence). The CDR3 DNA sequence: TGTGCCAGCAGCCAAGAGGGAGGGATAGATTCACCCCTCCACTTT. This codes for CASSQEGGIDSPLHF.

The chain recombines TRBV2 with TRBJ2-1; TRBD1 matches at 8 bases. The CDR3 is 13 amino acids. CDR1 and CDR2 from the germline V gene are SNHLY and FYNNEI. Losses at the gene ends were 7 bases for V and 4 bases for J; bases not matched to a gene: 3. CDR3 in amino acids: CASKQGGYNEQFF. The CDR3 coding sequence is TGTGCCAGCAAACAGGGGGGATACAATGAGCAGTTCTTC.

The chain joins TRBV6-5 to TRBJ2-2, with D tentatively TRBD2 (5 bases). V lost 2 bases and J 7 bases, leaving 8 bases between the germline ends. CDR1 MNHEY and CDR2 SVGAGI come from the germline V gene. The CDR3 runs to 13 residues. The CDR3 DNA reads TGTGCCAGCAGTTACGAAGAGGGCGGGGAGCTGTTTTTT. It encodes CASSYEEGGELFF.

This chain joins TRBV7-9 and TRBJ2-1; the match to TRBD2 covers 9 bases. This CDR3 is 15 amino acids long. Germline assignment: CDR1 SEHNR and CDR2 FQNEAQ (reference sequence). After removal of 5 bases from V and 5 bases from J, the junction contained 7 bases not matched to a gene. CDR3 protein: CASSAPGLANNEQFF. CDR3 nucleotide sequence: TGTGCCAGCAGCGCCCCGGGACTAGCAAACAATGAGCAGTTCTTC.

This clonotype was picked up a small number of times. The CDR3: CASSPLGLAGYSSYEQYF. The CDR3 DNA follows: TGTGCCAGCAGCCCTCTGGGACTAGCGGGGTATAGCTCCTACGAGCAGTACTTC. The chain carries TRBV11-2 and TRBJ2-7; 13 bases agree with TRBD2. The V and J ends lost 5 bases and 0 bases, in that order; junction bases with no gene match: 10. The CDR3 runs to 18 residues. Germline values: CDR1 SGHAT, CDR2 FQNNGV.

The J gene is TRBJ1-1, the V gene TRBV15, with D maybe TRBD1 (5 bases). The germline V and J ends were trimmed by 3 bases and 5 bases, with 10 bases remaining between them. Germline V lookup: CDR1 LNHNV, CDR2 YYDKDF (reference sequence). This CDR3 region has 13 residues. The CDR3 region is CATSSGGRTEAFF. The CDR3 DNA reads as TGTGCCACCAGCAGCGGGGGAAGGACTGAAGCTTTCTTT.

The V gene is TRBV18, the J gene TRBJ2-7; D tentatively reads TRBD1 or TRBD2 (5 bases each). Trimming left V 0 bases short and J 5 bases short, with 14 bases between. The CDR3 is made up of 15 amino acids. The germline CDR1 and CDR2 sequences are KGHSH and LQKENI. The CDR3 spells CASSPPGAGTHEQYF. In DNA, the CDR3 is TGTGCCAGCTCACCACCCGGGGCAGGGACCCACGAGCAGTACTTC.

The chain links TRBV10-3 to TRBJ2-2, with 10 bases that match TRBD2. In germline, CDR1 is ENHRY, CDR2 SYGVKD. The CDR3 sequence is 14 residues long. After removal of 8 bases from V and 4 bases from J, the junction contained 4 bases not matched to a gene. This chain's CDR3 is CAIASGSLTGELFF. The CDR3 DNA reads TGTGCCATCGCTAGCGGGAGCCTCACCGGGGAGCTGTTTTTT.

This clonotype has only a few counts. The genes are TRBV28 and TRBJ1-1; D gene unclear. The CDR3 consists of 14 residues. Trimming cost V 2 bases and J 4 bases, with 11 bases left between them. Germline V lookup: CDR1 MDHEN, CDR2 SYDVKM. The CDR3 DNA sequence: TGTGCCAGCAGTTTAACCTCGTTTGGCACTGAAGCTTTCTTT. Residues: CASSLTSFGTEAFF.

The chain combines TRBV7-2 with TRBJ1-6; D possibly corresponds to TRBD1 (6 bases). V was trimmed by 0 bases and J by 15 bases, leaving 12 bases between them. In germline, CDR1 is SGHTA, CDR2 FQGNSA. The CDR3 is 13 amino acids. As DNA, the CDR3 is TGTGCCAGCAGCTTAGCCACAGGGAGCTACCTCCACTTT. It specifies CASSLATGSYLHF. The full variable domain, in which reference TRBV7-2 and TRBJ1-6 provide the parts outside the CDR3, is GAGVSQSPSNKVTEKGKDVELRCDPISGHTALYWYRQSLGQGLEFLIYFQGNSAPDKSGLPSDRFSAERTGGSVSTLTIQRTQQEDSAVYLCASSLATGSYLHFGNGTRLTVT.

The table lists this clonotype with a few counts. The chain uses TRBV29-1 and TRBJ2-7; tentative D call: TRBD1 (5 bases). V shed 0 bases and J shed 6 bases, with 9 bases lying between them. Germline loops: CDR1 SQVTM, CDR2 ANQGSEA. The CDR3 contains 12 residues. The CDR3 DNA is TGCAGCGTTGAAGATACCAGGGTCGAGCAGTACTTC. Protein sequence: CSVEDTRVEQYF.

The chain joins TRBV7-8 to TRBJ1-1, with D possibly TRBD1 on 6 matching bases. V was shortened by 5 bases and J by 10 bases, with 17 bases between the two germline ends. The CDR3 is made up of 13 amino acids. From germline, CDR1 is SGHVS and CDR2 FQNEAQ. CDR3 sequence: CASSTRNTRGAFF. The CDR3 DNA is TGTGCCAGCAGCACCAGAAACACCAGGGGAGCTTTCTTT.

This clonotype occurred many times. The gene calls are TRBV7-6 and TRBJ2-2, with TRBD2 identical over 11 bases. CDR3 length: 16 residues. Germline trimming cut 3 bases from V and 2 bases from J; bases unmatched to any gene: 2. Germline CDR1 and CDR2: SGHVS and FNYEAQ. CDR3 nucleotide sequence: TGTGCCAGCAGCTTCCGACTAGCGGGAAACACCGGGGAGCTGTTTTTT. Protein: CASSFRLAGNTGELFF.

The chain uses TRBV4-1 and TRBJ2-7, with D perhaps matching TRBD1 or TRBD2 (6 bases each). Germline V gives CDR1 MGHRA, CDR2 YSYEKL. V was trimmed by 4 bases and J by 7 bases, leaving 20 bases between them. The CDR3 runs to 15 residues. CDR3 loop: CASSPVGGPFMEQYF. The CDR3 DNA sequence: TGCGCCAGCAGCCCCGTAGGGGGGCCTTTTATGGAGCAGTACTTC.

This clonotype has a count of ten or more. J is TRBJ2-1 and V is TRBV29-1, with 9 bases aligning to TRBD1. The CDR3 spans 14 residues. Unmatched junction bases numbered 10, after V lost 6 bases and J lost 7 bases. Germline CDR1 SQVTM, CDR2 ANQGSEA. DNA of the CDR3: TGCAGCGTAAACCGGGACAGGGCCAGTAATGAGCAGTTCTTC. Protein: CSVNRDRASNEQFF.

Notes on this clonotype: The limits of the CDR3 on the DNA are not certain, so only TCRdb's listed CDR3 is given. The chain joins TRBV3-1 to TRBJ2-1; the table's D call, TRBD2, was not checked against the DNA. The V gene's germline CDR1 is LGHDT and CDR2 YNNKEL (reference sequence). A total of 13 residues make up the CDR3, ends included. The CDR3 protein is CASSLFASGSKFF.

The chain is built from TRBV12-3 or TRBV12-4 and TRBJ1-1, with no clear D. The CDR3 extends over 11 amino acids. Trimming shortened V by 2 bases and J by 10 bases, and 8 bases separated the two germline ends. CDR3 nucleotides: TGTGCCAGCAGTTTAAAGGAGAGAGCTTTCTTT. Residues: CASSLKERAFF.

This clonotype has just a few counts. The chain couples TRBV3-1 to TRBJ2-7; D is unclear. Trimming removed 3 bases at V and 7 bases at J, with 10 bases between. The CDR3 spans 12 residues. The germline gives CDR1 LGHDT, CDR2 YNNKEL (reference sequence). CDR3 region: CASSQTLAEQYF. CDR3 bases: TGTGCCAGCAGCCAGACCCTGGCTGAGCAGTACTTC.

CDR3 sequence: CASTRTVSTYEQYF. The CDR3 bases are TGTGCCAGCACCAGGACGGTCTCAACCTACGAGCAGTACTTC. The chain uses TRBV6-6 and TRBJ2-7; D is unclear. CDR1 is MNHNY and CDR2 is SVGAGI in the germline V gene (reference sequence). The CDR3 sequence is 14 residues long. The germline V and J ends were trimmed by 7 bases and 2 bases, with 15 bases remaining between them.

The sample holds a few counts of this clonotype. The chain employs TRBV29-1 and TRBJ2-4; 7 bases are shared with TRBD1. This CDR3 spans 13 amino acids. CDR1 and CDR2 (germline): SQVTM, ANQGSEA. J was trimmed by 3 bases and V by 4 bases; bases with no gene match: 3. The CDR3 DNA follows: TGCAGCGTTGGACAGGGCGGCAAAAACATTCAGTACTTC. Protein: CSVGQGGKNIQYF.